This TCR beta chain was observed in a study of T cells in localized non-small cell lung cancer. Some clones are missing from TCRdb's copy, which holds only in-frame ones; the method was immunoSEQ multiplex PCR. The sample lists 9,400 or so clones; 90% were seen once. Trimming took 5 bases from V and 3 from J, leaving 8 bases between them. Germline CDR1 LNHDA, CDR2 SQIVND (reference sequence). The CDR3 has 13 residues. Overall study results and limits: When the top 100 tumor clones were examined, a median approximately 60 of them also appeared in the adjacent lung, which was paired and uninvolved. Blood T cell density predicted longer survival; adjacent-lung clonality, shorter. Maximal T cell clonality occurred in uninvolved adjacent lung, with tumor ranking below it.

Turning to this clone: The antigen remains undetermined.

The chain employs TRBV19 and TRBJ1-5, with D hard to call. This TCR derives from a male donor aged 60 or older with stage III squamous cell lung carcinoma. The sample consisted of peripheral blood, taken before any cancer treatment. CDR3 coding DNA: TGTGCCAGTAGTGAGGGAATCAATCAGCCCCAGCATTTT. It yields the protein CASSEGINQPQHF.